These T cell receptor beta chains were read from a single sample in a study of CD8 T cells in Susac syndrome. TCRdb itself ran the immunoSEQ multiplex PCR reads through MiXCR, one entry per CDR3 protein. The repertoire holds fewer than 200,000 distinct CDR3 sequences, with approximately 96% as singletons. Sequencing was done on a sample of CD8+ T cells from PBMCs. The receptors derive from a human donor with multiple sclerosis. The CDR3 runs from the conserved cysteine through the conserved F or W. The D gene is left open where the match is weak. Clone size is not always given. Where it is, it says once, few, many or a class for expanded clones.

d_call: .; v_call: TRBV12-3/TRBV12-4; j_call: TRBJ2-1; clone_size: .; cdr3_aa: CASSFELASNNEQFF; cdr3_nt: TGTGCCAGCAGTTTTGAACTAGCAAGTAACAATGAGCAGTTCTTC
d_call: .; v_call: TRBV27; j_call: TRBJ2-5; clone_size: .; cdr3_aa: CASAHYGLLGETQYF; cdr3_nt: TGTGCCAGCGCTCACTACGGGCTTCTTGGGGAGACCCAGTACTTC
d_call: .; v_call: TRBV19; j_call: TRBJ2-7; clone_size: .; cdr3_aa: CASSIVLRTPLNYEQYF; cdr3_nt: TGTGCCAGTAGTATCGTTCTCAGGACCCCCCTAAACTACGAGCAGTACTTC
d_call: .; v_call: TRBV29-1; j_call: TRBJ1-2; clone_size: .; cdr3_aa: CSVGSNYGYTF; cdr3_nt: TGCAGCGTCGGATCTAACTATGGCTACACCTTC
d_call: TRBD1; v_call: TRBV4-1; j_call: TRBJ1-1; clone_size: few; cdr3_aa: CASSHLGTGVTEAFF; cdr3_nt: TGCGCCAGCAGCCACCTAGGGACAGGGGTTACTGAAGCTTTCTTT
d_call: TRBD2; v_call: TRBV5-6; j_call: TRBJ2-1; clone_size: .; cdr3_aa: CASSLSLGLALNEQFF; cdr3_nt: TGTGCCAGCAGCTTGTCCCTCGGACTAGCGTTGAATGAGCAGTTCTTC
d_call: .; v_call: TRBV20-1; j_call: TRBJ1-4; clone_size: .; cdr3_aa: CSARDAGGLFF; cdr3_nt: TGCAGTGCGCGGGATGCAGGAGGACTGTTTTTT
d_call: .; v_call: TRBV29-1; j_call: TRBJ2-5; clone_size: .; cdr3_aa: CGASGGGETQYF; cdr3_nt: TGCGGAGCCTCCGGGGGCGGAGAGACCCAGTACTTC
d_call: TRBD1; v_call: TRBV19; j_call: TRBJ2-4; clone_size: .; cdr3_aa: CASSIATTGRNIQYF; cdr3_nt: TGTGCCAGTAGTATAGCCACGACAGGGAGAAACATTCAGTACTTC
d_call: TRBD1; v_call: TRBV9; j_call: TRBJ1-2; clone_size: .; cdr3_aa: CASSVDVGTGEGYTF; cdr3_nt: TGTGCCAGCAGCGTAGATGTCGGGACAGGGGAGGGCTACACCTTC
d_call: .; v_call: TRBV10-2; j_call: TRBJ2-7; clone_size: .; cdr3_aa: CASSVHNGEQYF; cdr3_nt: TGCGCCAGCAGTGTACATAATGGCGAGCAGTACTTC
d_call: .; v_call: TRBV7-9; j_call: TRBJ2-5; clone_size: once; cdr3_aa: CASSLEAGAREAQYF; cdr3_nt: TGTGCCAGCAGCTTAGAGGCGGGGGCAAGAGAGGCCCAGTACTTC
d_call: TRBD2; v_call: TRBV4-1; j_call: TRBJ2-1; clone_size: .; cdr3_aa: CASSLPPGLAGDEQFF; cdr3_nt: TGCGCCAGCAGCCTTCCCCCGGGTTTAGCGGGGGATGAGCAGTTCTTC
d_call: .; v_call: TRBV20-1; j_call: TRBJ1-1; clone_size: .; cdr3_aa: CSAERYTEAFF; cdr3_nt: TGCAGTGCGGAAAGGTACACTGAAGCTTTCTTT
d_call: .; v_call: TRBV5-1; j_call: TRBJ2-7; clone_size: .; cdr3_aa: CASSLEGGSSYEQYF; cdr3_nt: TGCGCCAGCAGCTTGGAAGGGGGGAGCTCCTACGAGCAGTACTTC
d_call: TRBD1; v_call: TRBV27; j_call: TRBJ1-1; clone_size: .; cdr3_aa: CASSSLLTGGTEAFF; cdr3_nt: TGTGCCAGCAGTTCCCTCCTCACAGGGGGCACTGAAGCTTTCTTT
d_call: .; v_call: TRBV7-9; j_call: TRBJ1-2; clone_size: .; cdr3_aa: CASSLGGFGYTF; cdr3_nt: TGTGCCAGCAGCTTAGGAGGGTTCGGCTACACCTTC
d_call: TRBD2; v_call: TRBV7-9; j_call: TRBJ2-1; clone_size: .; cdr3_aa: CASSFEREQGNEQFF; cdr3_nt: TGTGCCAGCAGCTTCGAGCGGGAGCAGGGGAATGAGCAGTTCTTC
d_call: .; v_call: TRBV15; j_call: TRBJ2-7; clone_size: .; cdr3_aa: CATSSARYEQYF; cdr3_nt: TGTGCCACCAGCAGCGCCCGCTACGAGCAGTACTTC
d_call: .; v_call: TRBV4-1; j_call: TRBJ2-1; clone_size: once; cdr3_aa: CASSPQGPRFDEQFF; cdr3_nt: TGCGCCAGCAGCCCCCAGGGACCGAGGTTCGATGAGCAGTTCTTC
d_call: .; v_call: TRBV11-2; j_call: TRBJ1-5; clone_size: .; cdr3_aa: CASSLSSLNQPQHF; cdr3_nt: TGTGCCAGCAGCTTAAGCAGCCTCAATCAGCCCCAGCATTTT
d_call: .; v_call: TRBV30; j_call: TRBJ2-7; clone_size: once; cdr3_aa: CAWRGTRYEQYF; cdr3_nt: TGTGCCTGGAGAGGGACAAGATACGAGCAGTACTTC
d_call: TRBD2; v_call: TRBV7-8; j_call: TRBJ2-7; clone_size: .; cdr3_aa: CASSLVASGSYEQYF; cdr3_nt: TGTGCCAGCAGCTTAGTGGCTAGCGGGTCCTACGAGCAGTACTTC
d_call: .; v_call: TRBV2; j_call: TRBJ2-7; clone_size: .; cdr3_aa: CASIGNEQYF; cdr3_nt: TGTGCCAGCATCGGTAACGAGCAGTACTTC
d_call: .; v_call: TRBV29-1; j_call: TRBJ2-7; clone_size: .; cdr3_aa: CSVEGLPPNEQYF; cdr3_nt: TGCAGCGTGGAGGGACTCCCTCCCAACGAGCAGTACTTC
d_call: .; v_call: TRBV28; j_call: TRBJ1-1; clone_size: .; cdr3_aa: CASSPAHEAFF; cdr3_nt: TGTGCCAGCAGCCCGGCGCATGAAGCTTTCTTT
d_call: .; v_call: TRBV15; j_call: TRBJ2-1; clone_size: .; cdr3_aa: CATSTSRDNEQFF; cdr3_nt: TGTGCCACCAGCACGTCCCGGGACAATGAGCAGTTCTTC
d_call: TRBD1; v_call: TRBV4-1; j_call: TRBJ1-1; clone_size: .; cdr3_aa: CASSQEGTGTKNTEAFF; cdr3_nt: TGCGCCAGCAGCCAAGAGGGGACAGGGACCAAGAACACTGAAGCTTTCTTT
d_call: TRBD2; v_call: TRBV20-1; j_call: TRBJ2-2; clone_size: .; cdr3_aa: CSVTSGDTGELFF; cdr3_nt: TGCAGTGTGACTAGCGGGGACACCGGGGAGCTGTTTTTT
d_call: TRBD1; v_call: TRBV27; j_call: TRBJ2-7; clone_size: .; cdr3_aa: CASSQGTGLLYEQYF; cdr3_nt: TGTGCCAGCAGTCAGGGGACAGGACTCCTCTACGAGCAGTACTTC
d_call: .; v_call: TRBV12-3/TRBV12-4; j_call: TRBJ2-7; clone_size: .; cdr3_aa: CASSPTGTRRDEQYF; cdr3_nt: TGTGCCAGCAGTCCAACCGGGACTCGAAGAGACGAGCAGTACTTC
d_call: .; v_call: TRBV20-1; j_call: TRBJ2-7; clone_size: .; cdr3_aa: CSAVGGRVEQYF; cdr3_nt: TGCAGTGCAGTCGGGGGTCGAGTCGAGCAGTACTTC
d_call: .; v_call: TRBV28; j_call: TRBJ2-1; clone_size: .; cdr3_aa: CASSLAAGPYGNEQFF; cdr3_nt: TGTGCCAGCAGTTTAGCAGCGGGCCCCTACGGCAATGAGCAGTTCTTC
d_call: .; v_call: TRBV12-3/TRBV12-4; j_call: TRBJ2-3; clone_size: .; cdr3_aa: CASSPGTLPTDTQYF; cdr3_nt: TGTGCCAGCAGTCCAGGGACCCTCCCCACAGATACGCAGTATTTT
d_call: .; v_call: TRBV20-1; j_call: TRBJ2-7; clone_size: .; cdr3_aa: CSARVAGRAYEQYF; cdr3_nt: TGCAGTGCTAGAGTCGCGGGCAGAGCCTACGAGCAGTACTTC
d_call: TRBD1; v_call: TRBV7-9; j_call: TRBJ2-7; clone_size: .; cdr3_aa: CASSPGRDQGVPSEQYF; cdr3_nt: TGTGCCAGCAGCCCCGGTAGGGACCAGGGGGTGCCTTCCGAGCAGTACTTC
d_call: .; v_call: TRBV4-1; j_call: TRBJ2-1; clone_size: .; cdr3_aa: CASSPLGQSSYNEQFF; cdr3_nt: TGCGCCAGCAGCCCCTTGGGACAAAGCTCCTACAATGAGCAGTTCTTC
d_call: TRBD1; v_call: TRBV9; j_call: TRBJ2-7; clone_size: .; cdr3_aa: CASSVGQGRYEQYF; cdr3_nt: TGTGCCAGCAGCGTAGGACAGGGACGATACGAGCAGTACTTC
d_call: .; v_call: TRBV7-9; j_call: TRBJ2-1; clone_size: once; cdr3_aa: CATSLGAYNEQFF; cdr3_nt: TGTGCCACATCACTAGGTGCCTACAATGAGCAGTTCTTC
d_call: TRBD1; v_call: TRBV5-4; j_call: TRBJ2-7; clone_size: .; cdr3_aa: CASSGTGGGYEQYF; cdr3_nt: TGTGCCAGCAGCGGGACAGGGGGTGGCTACGAGCAGTACTTC
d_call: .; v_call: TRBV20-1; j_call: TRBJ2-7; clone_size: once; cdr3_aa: CSARVRDHPFEQYF; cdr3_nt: TGCAGTGCTAGAGTCAGAGACCACCCTTTCGAGCAGTACTTC
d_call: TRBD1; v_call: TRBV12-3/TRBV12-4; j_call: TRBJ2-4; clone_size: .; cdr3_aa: CASSFLWTGLAKNIQYF; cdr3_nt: TGTGCCAGCAGTTTTTTGTGGACAGGCCTAGCCAAAAACATTCAGTACTTC
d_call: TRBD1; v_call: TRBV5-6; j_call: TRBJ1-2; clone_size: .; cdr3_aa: CASSLGGASYGYTF; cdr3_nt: TGTGCCAGCAGCTTAGGGGGCGCTTCCTATGGCTACACCTTC
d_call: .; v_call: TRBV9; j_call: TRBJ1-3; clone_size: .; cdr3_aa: CASSVSGTSGNTIYF; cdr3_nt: TGTGCCAGCAGCGTCTCCGGGACCTCTGGAAACACCATATATTTT
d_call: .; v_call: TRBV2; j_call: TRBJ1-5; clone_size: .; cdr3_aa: CASNKLNQPQHF; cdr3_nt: TGTGCCAGCAATAAATTAAATCAGCCCCAGCATTTT
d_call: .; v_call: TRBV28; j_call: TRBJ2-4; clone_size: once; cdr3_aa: CASSLPDVFVKNIQYF; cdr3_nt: TGTGCCAGCAGCTTACCTGATGTGTTTGTTAAAAACATTCAGTACTTC
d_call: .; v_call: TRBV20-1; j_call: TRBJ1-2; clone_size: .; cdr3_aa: CSATGHPGGYTF; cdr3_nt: TGCAGTGCGACAGGTCATCCGGGTGGCTACACCTTC